This T cell receptor (beta chain) was recorded in a study of CXCR4 blockade with PD-1 therapy in pancreatic cancer. General observations from the study: Clone frequency correlated with its number of distinct nucleotide rearrangements. Without paired alpha-beta data, shared specificity of dominant clones is unconfirmed. Intratumoral clonality (mean approximately 0.13) exceeded healthy blood (roughly 0.05) but did not track survival.

On this clone: Its antigen is not identified.

Patients who provided the archived tumor blocks had not received neoadjuvant therapy before surgery. The length of the CDR3 is 13 residues. Germline loops: CDR1 SGHDN, CDR2 FVKESK. Deletions cut 5 bases from V and 4 bases from J, with 11 bases between. The method was immunoSEQ multiplex PCR; TCRdb's version includes in-frame clones alone and lacks a portion of them. The sample includes about 17,000 clones, about two thirds of them seen just once. The source material was tumor tissue. The receptor's source is a human donor with pancreatic ductal adenocarcinoma. The rearrangement links TRBV14 to TRBJ1-1; tentatively, D is TRBD1 (6 bases). CDR3 coding DNA: TGTGCCAGCAGCAAGGGGGGGCCCACTGAAGCTTTCTTT. It yields the protein CASSKGGPTEAFF. Together with reference TRBV14 and TRBJ1-1, the CDR3 gives the full variable domain: EAGVTQFPSHSVIEKGQTVTLRCDPISGHDNLYWYRRVMGKEIKFLLHFVKESKQDESGMPNNRFLAERTGGTYSTLKVQPAELEDSGVYFCASSKGGPTEAFFGQGTRLTVV.